This T cell receptor beta chain is drawn from a study of CD8 T cells in ankylosing spondylitis (dated by TCRdb to the late 2010s). Regarding the study in general: To find TCR variants linked to disease, the study profiled T cell receptor beta repertoires in ankylosing spondylitis patients and healthy donors. The full study cohort comprised 25 ankylosing spondylitis patients and 110 or so healthy donors. Peripheral blood was sampled, and synovial fluid was additionally collected from ankylosing spondylitis patients.

TCRdb lists the instrument as Illumina HiSeq 2500. Quantitative 5'-RACE with molecular barcodes was the method used to prepare the TCR beta libraries. The paper's data handling went like this. A new computational method, built on a probabilistic model of VDJ rearrangement, was used to identify disease-linked TCR variants. The public reads were run again by TCRdb, first through fastp at Q25 and then through MiXCR, and only productive beta chains were kept. Identical CDR3 protein sequences are pooled into one entry, listed with their most common genes and DNA. TCRdb, not the original authors, processed these V and J calls. The sample includes 450,000 to 550,000 distinct CDR3 sequences, with approximately 5% observed a single time. The top ten clones comprise 3% to 4% of the sample. Broad study findings and their caveats: Blood from ankylosing spondylitis patients appeared to be characterized by a TCR beta motif composed of roughly 8 highly homologous amino acid variants. Some motif variants had previously been reported in the synovial fluid and blood of reactive arthritis patients, which suggests shared mechanisms of disease initiation. The disease-linked clones had a CD8+ phenotype and were found at relatively low frequencies in peripheral blood. Significant enrichment of the disease-linked clones was reported in matched synovial fluid samples from ankylosing spondylitis patients.

The CDR3, cysteine through phenylalanine, is 14 amino acids long. The sequence is cut down to CDR3 DNA, 42 bases in frame from base 1. Deletion took 0 bases off V and 6 bases off J, with a span of 9 bases between the germline ends. CDR1 and CDR2 are drawn from the germline V gene: SGHRS, YFSETQ. Note on this clonotype: Its antigen is currently not known. No base quality values were provided; no much bigger clone lies one nucleotide off.

Recombination joined TRBV5-1 with TRBJ2-2, and the D gene may be TRBD1, 6 bases matching. The sequence came from a male donor with ankylosing spondylitis. Sequencing was carried out using blood, either unsorted or a sorted T cell fraction (not recorded which). The CDR3 protein is CASSLATGAGELFF. The base sequence is TGCGCCAGCAGCTTGGCGACAGGCGCCGGGGAGCTGTTTTTT.